These 20 T cell receptor beta chains share one sample of origin, sequenced in a study of tumor and adjacent non-tumor tissue in lung cancer. The template was RNA from unsorted bulk tissue. Distant lung tissue was collected more than 3 cm away from the tumor edge. A modified ARM-PCR protocol with three rounds of nested PCR amplified TCRbeta. TCRdb reprocessed the multiplex PCR reads via MiXCR and lists one record per CDR3 protein. The sample carries about 98,000 distinct CDR3 sequences, 80% recorded once. Sequencing used distant non-tumor lung tissue. These receptors were collected from a man aged 55 to 70 with small cell lung cancer.

A remark on this clonotype: The junction differs from germline at one of its ends, possibly a read error. CDR3 sequence: CSARGGAGLRKDTQYF. CDR3 bases: TGCAGTGCTAGAGGTGGAGCGGGCCTCAGGAAAGATACACAGTATTTT. The J gene is TRBJ2-3, the V gene TRBV20-1, with a weak D call TRBD2 (6 bases). The germline V gene encodes CDR1 DFQATT and CDR2 SNEGSKA (reference sequence). CDR3 length: 16 residues.

Remarks on this clonotype: The junction shows a germline mismatch at one end, possibly a read error. The chain uses TRBV4-1 and TRBJ2-2, with 9 positions matching TRBD1. The germline gives CDR1 MGHRA, CDR2 YSYEKL. The CDR3 is 16 residues long. Written as DNA, the CDR3 is TGTGCCAGCAGCCATTTACGTTACAGGGGGCACGGGGAGCTGTTTTTT. Its translation is CASSHLRYRGHGELFF.

Notes on this clonotype: A much larger clone differs by one base, so this may be a read error. The gene calls are TRBV12-3 or TRBV12-4 and TRBJ2-7; D is unresolved. The CDR3 has 13 amino acids. CDR3 protein: CVSSDGPAGEQYF. In DNA form, the CDR3 reads TGTGTCAGCAGTGATGGGCCCGCTGGGGAGCAGTACTTC.

Of note for this clonotype: This is likely a read error, given that the CDR3 carries no conserved phenylalanine or tryptophan at its end. In DNA form, the CDR3 reads TGTGCCAGTAGCTTCTCCACAGGGTTCGAGACCCAGTACTTA. This codes for CASSFSTGFETQYL. V is TRBV7-9 and J is TRBJ2-5; D is possibly TRBD1 (6 bases). The CDR3 is 14 residues long. Germline lookup yields CDR1 SEHNR and CDR2 FQNEAQ (reference sequence).

A note on this clonotype: One junction end does not reproduce the germline sequence, and a read error may be involved. The V and J genes are TRBV6-5 and TRBJ1-1, with a possible D match to TRBD1 (5 bases). The CDR3 sequence is 14 residues long. Germline V gene sequence: CDR1 MNHEY, CDR2 SVGAGI. Here the CDR3 reads CTSSFKQVDTEAFF. CDR3 DNA sequence: TGTACCAGCAGTTTCAAACAGGTGGACACTGAAGCTTTCTTT.

As for this clonotype: Just one base apart from a much larger clone, this may be a read error. The gene calls are TRBV20-1 and TRBJ2-1; D perhaps matches TRBD2 (6 bases). The CDR3 has 15 amino acids. The V gene's germline CDR1 is DFQATT and CDR2 SNEGSKA (reference sequence). The CDR3 reads CSASVRGRFHNAQFF. The CDR3 nucleotides are TGCAGTGCTAGCGTTCGGGGGAGGTTCCACAATGCGCAGTTCTTC.

On this clonotype itself: An end of the junction does not agree with germline; a read error may underlie this. The chain has TRBV11-1 and TRBJ2-1; 9 bases line up with TRBD2. The CDR3 is made up of 18 amino acids. Germline V lookup: CDR1 SGHAT, CDR2 FQDESV (reference sequence). The CDR3 sequence is CPSSSESRISGSDNEQFF. The CDR3 coding sequence is TGTCCCAGCAGCTCAGAATCGAGGATTAGCGGGAGTGATAATGAGCAGTTCTTC.

In this sample, this clonotype turned up many times. V and J are TRBV4-2 and TRBJ1-1, with D maybe TRBD1 (6 bases). Germline CDR1 reads LGHNA; CDR2 reads YNFKEQ. V lost 1 base and J 3 bases, leaving 12 bases between the germline ends. There are 15 residues in the CDR3. Here the CDR3 reads CASSQGQAADTEAFF. The CDR3 nucleotides read TGTGCCAGCAGCCAAGGACAGGCCGCGGACACTGAAGCTTTCTTT.

The chain employs TRBV10-2 and TRBJ1-2, with a weak D call TRBD1 (6 bases). This CDR3 spans 13 amino acids. Trimming cost V 4 bases and J 8 bases, with 14 bases left between them. Germline values: CDR1 WSHSY, CDR2 SAAADI. CDR3 loop: CASSVSRGNGYTF. The CDR3 bases are TGCGCCAGCAGTGTCTCCAGGGGCAACGGCTACACCTTC.

V and J are TRBV5-8 and TRBJ2-3, with a tentative D call TRBD2 (7 bases). The CDR3 loop spans 16 amino acids. Germline CDR1 SGHTS, CDR2 YDEGEE. With 7 bases removed from V and 4 bases from J, the gap between germline ends came to 22 bases. CDR3 bases: TGTGCCAGCGGCGATGGGGGGGGGCCCCCCGCAGATACGCAGTATTTT. Its translation: CASGDGGGPPADTQYF.

A note on this clonotype: The CDR3 end shows no conserved phenylalanine or tryptophan, and so a read error is likely. The DNA is left out, because the CDR3 cannot be placed on it with certainty; the CDR3 is given as TCRdb lists it. The chain employs TRBV28 and TRBJ1-6; the listed D gene, TRBD1, was not tested against the DNA. Germline V gene data show CDR1 as MDHEN and CDR2 as SYDVKM. The CDR3 is made up of 15 amino acids, end residues included. CDR3 region: CASSSGSPYNSPLHY.

Remarks on this clonotype: Mismatch with germline at one junction end may stem from a read error. The V gene is TRBV6-6, the J gene TRBJ2-2; D is perhaps TRBD2 (6 bases). CDR3 length: 17 residues. Germline V CDR1 and CDR2: MNHNY, SVGAGI (reference sequence). CDR3 nucleotides: TGTGCCAGCAGTCCAAGACTAACGGGAGTGGACACGGGGGAGCTGTTTTTT. It is translated as CASSPRLTGVDTGELFF.

CDR3 bases: TGCGGCAGCAGCCAAGATAGTGGAGGGCGGCAGTACGTC. This translates into CGSSQDSGGRQYV. The chain combines TRBV4-1 with TRBJ2-7; a weak D match, TRBD2 (6 bases). The CDR3 extends over 13 amino acids. Germline CDR1 is MGHRA and CDR2 is YSYEKL.

On this clonotype: One end of the junction fails to match germline, which may point to a read error. The chain combines TRBV6-6 with TRBJ2-2; D is uncertain. The CDR3 is 13 residues long. Germline values: CDR1 MNHNY, CDR2 SVGAGI (reference sequence). The CDR3 DNA follows: TGTGACAGCAGGACGAGTGACACCGGGGAGCTGTTTTTT. It yields the protein CDSRTSDTGELFF.

Worth noting for this clonotype: This is likely a read error, given that the CDR3 carries no conserved phenylalanine or tryptophan at its end. The gene calls are TRBV4-1 and TRBJ2-1, with D possibly TRBD2 on 5 matching bases. The CDR3 contains 20 residues. Between the trimmed V and J ends, which lost 1 base and 1 base, there was a span of 23 bases. The V gene's germline CDR1 is MGHRA and CDR2 YSYEKL. CDR3 DNA sequence: TGCGCCAGCAGCCAAGGGGGATCCCGAGTGGGAGTTAGGTCCTACAATGAGCAGTTCATC. Protein product: CASSQGGSRVGVRSYNEQFI.

To note about this clonotype: The junction and the germline gene differ at one end; a read error may be behind it. The chain combines TRBV5-6 with TRBJ1-1, with 7 bases that match TRBD1. Germline lookup yields CDR1 SGHDT and CDR2 YYEEEE. The CDR3 is 16 residues long. The CDR3 region is CANSLAFGTANTEAFF. The CDR3 DNA follows: TGTGCCAACAGCTTGGCCTTCGGGACAGCGAACACCGAAGCTTTCTTT.

The chain links TRBV5-1 to TRBJ2-1; either TRBD1 or TRBD2 may fit D (6 bases each). The CDR3 is 16 residues long. V was shortened by 9 bases and J by 0 bases, with 19 bases between the two germline ends. CDR1 and CDR2 (germline): SGHRS, YFSETQ. In DNA form, the CDR3 reads TGCGCCAACGGACCCTCCGGGGGCGGCTCCTACAATGAGCAGTTCTTC. Its protein product is CANGPSGGGSYNEQFF.

As for this clonotype: No conserved phenylalanine or tryptophan ends this CDR3, so it is likely a read error. J is TRBJ2-1 and V is TRBV29-1, with 9 bases fitting TRBD2. There are 17 residues in the CDR3. The J segment lost 7 bases and the V segment lost 2 bases, leaving 15 bases of the junction unmatched. Germline V CDR1 and CDR2: SQVTM, ANQGSEA. In DNA form, the CDR3 reads TGCAGCGTTGAACAGGTGCAGTGGCTAGCGGGGTGGAATGAGCAGTTCCTC. Translated: CSVEQVQWLAGWNEQFL.

Of note for this clonotype: The junction departs from germline at one end; a sequencing error may be responsible. V gene TRBV11-2 combines with J gene TRBJ2-3; 9 bases fit TRBD2. The CDR3 is made up of 17 amino acids. The germline V gene encodes CDR1 SGHAT and CDR2 FQNNGV. The CDR3 sequence: CASSLGPAGGAPDTQYF. In nucleotides, the CDR3 is TGTGCAAGCAGCTTGGGCCCGGCGGGAGGGGCTCCAGATACACAGTATTTT. The whole variable domain, filled in from reference TRBV11-2 and TRBJ2-3, reads EAGVAQSPRYKIIEKRQSVAFWCNPISGHATLYWYQQILGQGPKLLIQFQNNGVVDDSQLPKDRFSAERLKGVDSTLKIQPAKLEDSAVYLCASSLGPAGGAPDTQYFGPGTRLTVL.

Note on this clonotype: A much larger clone lies one base from this, so it may be a read error. J is TRBJ2-1 and V is TRBV5-1, with D maybe TRBD1 (5 bases). Trimming cost V 0 bases and J 0 bases, with 13 bases left between them. CDR3 length equals 17 residues. Germline loops: CDR1 SGHRS, CDR2 YFSETQ. The CDR3 region is CASSLGKGWSSYNEQFF. The CDR3 nucleotides are TGCGCCAGCAGCTTGGGAAAGGGGTGGAGCTCCTACAATGAGCAGTTCTTC.